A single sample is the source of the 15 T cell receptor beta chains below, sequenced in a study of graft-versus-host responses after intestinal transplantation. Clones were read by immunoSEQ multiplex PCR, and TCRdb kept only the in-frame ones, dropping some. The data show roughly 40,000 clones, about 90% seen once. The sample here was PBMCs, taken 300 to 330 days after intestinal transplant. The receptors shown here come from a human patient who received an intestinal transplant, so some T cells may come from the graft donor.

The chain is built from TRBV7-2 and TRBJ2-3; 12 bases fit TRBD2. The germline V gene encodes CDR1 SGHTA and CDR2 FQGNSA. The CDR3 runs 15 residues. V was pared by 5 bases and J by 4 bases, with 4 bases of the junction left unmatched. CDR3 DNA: TGTGCCAGCAGCGTGACTAGCGGGAGTTCAGATACGCAGTATTTT. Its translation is CASSVTSGSSDTQYF.

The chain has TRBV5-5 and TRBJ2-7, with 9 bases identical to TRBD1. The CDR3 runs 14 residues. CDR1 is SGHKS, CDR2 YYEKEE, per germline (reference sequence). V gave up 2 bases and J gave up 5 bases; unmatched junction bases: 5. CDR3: CASSFRDRADEQYF. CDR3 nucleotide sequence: TGTGCCAGCAGCTTCCGGGACAGGGCCGACGAGCAGTACTTC.

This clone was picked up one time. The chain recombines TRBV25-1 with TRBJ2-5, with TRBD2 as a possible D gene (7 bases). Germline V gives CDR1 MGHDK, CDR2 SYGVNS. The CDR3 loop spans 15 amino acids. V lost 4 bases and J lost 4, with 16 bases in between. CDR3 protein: CASSGTRGPRETQYF. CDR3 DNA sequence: TGTGCCAGCAGTGGGACGCGGGGGCCTAGAGAGACCCAGTACTTC.

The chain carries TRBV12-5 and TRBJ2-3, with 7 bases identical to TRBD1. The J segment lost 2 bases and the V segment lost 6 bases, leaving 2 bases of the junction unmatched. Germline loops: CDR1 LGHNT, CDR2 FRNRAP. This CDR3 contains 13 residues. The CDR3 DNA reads TGTGCTAGTGGGGACAGGATCACAGATACGCAGTATTTT. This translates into CASGDRITDTQYF.

CDR3 coding DNA: TGTGCCGCAGACAGGGGCAGCAATCAGCCCCAGCATTTT. This codes for CAADRGSNQPQHF. The gene calls are TRBV19 and TRBJ1-5; 8 bases are shared with TRBD1. The CDR3 has 13 residues. Germline-derived CDR1 and CDR2 are LNHDA and SQIVND (reference sequence). V gave up 11 bases and J gave up 1 base; unmatched junction bases: 4.

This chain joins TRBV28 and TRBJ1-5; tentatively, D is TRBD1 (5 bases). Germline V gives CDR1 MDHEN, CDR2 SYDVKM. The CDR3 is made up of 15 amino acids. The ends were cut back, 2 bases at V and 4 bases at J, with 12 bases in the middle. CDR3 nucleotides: TGTGCCAGCAGTTTACTCCAGGGAGCGAATCAGCCCCAGCATTTT. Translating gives CASSLLQGANQPQHF.

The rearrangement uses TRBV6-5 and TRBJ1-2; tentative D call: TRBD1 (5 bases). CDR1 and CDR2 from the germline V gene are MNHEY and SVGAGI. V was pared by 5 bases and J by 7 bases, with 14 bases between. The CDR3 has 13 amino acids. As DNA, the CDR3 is TGTGCCAGCAGTCCCCCAGGGTTAAGTGGCTACACCTTC. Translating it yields CASSPPGLSGYTF.

The CDR3 DNA reads as TGTGCCAGCAGTTTAACCCAGGGGGGGCTCTCTGGAAACACCATATATTTT. Translating it yields CASSLTQGGLSGNTIYF. The chain employs TRBV28 and TRBJ1-3; 7 bases are shared with TRBD1. From germline, CDR1 is MDHEN and CDR2 SYDVKM. This CDR3 contains 17 residues. V dropped 2 bases and J dropped 0; count of bases not matched to a gene: 7.

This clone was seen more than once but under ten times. CDR3 nucleotide sequence: TGTGCCAGTCGGTACAGTAAGTCTGGAAACACCATATATTTT. Encoded protein: CASRYSKSGNTIYF. The V gene is TRBV19, the J gene TRBJ1-3; D gene unclear. This CDR3 is 14 amino acids long. Per germline, CDR1 LNHDA and CDR2 SQIVND (reference sequence). Trimming took 8 bases from V and 1 from J, leaving 12 bases between them.

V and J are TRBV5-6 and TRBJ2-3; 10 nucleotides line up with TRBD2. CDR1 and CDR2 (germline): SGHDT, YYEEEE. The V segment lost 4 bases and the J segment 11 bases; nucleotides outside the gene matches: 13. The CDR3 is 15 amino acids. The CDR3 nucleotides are TGTGCCAGCAGCCTGATAGCGGGAGGACCCGAAGGGCAGTATTTT. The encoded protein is CASSLIAGGPEGQYF. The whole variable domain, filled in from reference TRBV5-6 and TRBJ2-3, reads DAGVTQSPTHLIKTRGQQVTLRCSPKSGHDTVSWYQQALGQGPQFIFQYYEEEERQRGNFPDRFSGHQFPNYSSELNVNALLLGDSALYLCASSLIAGGPEGQYFGPGTRLTVL.

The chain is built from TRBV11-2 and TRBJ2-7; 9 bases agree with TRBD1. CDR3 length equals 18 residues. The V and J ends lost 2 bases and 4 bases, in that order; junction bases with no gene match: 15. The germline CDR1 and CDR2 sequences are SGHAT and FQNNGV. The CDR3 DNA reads TGTGCCAGCAGCTTATATCGAAGGGTGACAGGGGGGACTTACGAGCAGTACTTC. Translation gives CASSLYRRVTGGTYEQYF.

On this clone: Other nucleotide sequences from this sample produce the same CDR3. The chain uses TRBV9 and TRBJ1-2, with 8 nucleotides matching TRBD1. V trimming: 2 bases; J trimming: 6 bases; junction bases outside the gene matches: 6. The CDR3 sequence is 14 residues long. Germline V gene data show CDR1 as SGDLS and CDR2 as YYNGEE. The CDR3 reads CASSVGQGVDGYTF. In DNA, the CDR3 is TGTGCCAGCAGCGTCGGACAGGGCGTCGATGGCTACACCTTC. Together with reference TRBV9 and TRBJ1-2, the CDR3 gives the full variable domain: DSGVTQTPKHLITATGQRVTLRCSPRSGDLSVYWYQQSLDQGLQFLIQYYNGEERAKGNILERFSAQQFPDLHSELNLSSLELGDSALYFCASSVGQGVDGYTFGSGTRLTVV.

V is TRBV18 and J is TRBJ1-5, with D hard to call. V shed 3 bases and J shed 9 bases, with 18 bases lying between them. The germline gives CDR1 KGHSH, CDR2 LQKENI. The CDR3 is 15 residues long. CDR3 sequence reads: CASSPFPGARRPQHF. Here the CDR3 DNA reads TGTGCCAGCTCACCGTTCCCAGGCGCCCGGAGGCCCCAGCATTTT.

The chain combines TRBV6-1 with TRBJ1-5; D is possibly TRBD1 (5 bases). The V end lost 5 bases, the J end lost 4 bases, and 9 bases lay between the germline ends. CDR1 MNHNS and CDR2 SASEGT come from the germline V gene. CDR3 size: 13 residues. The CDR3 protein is CASSPRGNQPQHF. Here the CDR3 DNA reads TGTGCCAGCAGTCCCCGGGGGAATCAGCCCCAGCATTTT.

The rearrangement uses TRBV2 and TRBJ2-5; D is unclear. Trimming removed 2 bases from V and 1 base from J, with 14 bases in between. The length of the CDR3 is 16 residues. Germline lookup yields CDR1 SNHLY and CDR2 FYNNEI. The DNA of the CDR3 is TGTGCCAGCAGTGAATGGGCCAGCTCTCCCCAAGAGACCCAGTACTTC. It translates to CASSEWASSPQETQYF.